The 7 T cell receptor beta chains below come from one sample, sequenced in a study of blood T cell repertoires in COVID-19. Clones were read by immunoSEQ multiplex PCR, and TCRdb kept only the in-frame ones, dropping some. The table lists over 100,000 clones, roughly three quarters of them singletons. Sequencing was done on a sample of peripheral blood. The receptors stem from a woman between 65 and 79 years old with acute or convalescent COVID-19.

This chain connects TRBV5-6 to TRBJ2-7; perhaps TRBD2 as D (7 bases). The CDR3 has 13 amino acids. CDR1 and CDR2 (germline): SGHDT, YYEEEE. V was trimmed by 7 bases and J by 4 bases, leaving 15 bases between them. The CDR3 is CASLFRGAYEQYF. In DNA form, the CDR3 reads TGTGCCAGCCTCTTCCGGGGGGCTTACGAGCAGTACTTC.

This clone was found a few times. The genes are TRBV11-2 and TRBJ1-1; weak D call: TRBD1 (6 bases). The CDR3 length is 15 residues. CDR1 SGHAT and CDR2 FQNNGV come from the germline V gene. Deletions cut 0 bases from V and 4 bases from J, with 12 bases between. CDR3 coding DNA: TGTGCCAGCAGCTTAGACGGGACAAGACGCACTGAAGCTTTCTTT. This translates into CASSLDGTRRTEAFF.

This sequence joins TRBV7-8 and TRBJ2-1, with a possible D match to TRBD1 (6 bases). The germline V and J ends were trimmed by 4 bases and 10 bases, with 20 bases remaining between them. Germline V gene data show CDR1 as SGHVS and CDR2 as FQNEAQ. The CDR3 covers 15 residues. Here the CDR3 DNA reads TGTGCCAGCAGCTCCTGGGGGCCCCCGGAATCGGAGCAGTTCTTC. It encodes CASSSWGPPESEQFF.

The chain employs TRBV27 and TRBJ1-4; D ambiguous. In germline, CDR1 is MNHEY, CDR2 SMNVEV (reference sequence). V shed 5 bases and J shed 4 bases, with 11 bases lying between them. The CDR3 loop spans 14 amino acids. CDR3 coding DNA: TGTGCCAGCAGTGCCTTGACGGGTAATGAAAAACTGTTTTTT. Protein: CASSALTGNEKLFF.

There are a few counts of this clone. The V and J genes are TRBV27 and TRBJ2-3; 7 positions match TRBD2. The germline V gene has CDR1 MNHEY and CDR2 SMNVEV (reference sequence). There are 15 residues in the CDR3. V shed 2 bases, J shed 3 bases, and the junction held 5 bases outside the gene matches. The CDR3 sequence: CASSLESSGTDTQYF. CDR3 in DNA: TGTGCCAGCAGTTTAGAGTCTAGCGGTACAGATACGCAGTATTTT.

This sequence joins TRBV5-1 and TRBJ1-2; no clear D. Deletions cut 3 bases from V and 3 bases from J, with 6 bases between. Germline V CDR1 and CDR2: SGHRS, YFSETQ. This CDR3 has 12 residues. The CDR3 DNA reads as TGCGCCAGCAGCTCTTCGGACTATGGCTACACCTTC. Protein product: CASSSSDYGYTF.

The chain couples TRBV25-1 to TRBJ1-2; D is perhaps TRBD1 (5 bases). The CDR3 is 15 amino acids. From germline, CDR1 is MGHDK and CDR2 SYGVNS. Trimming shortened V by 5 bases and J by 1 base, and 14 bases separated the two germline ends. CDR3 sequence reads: CASSSGIPDNYGYTF. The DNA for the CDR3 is TGTGCCAGCAGTTCAGGGATCCCCGATAACTATGGCTACACCTTC.